Each of the 9 T cell receptor beta chains below was sequenced from the same sample in a study of T cells in Graves' hyperthyroidism and ophthalmopathy. RNA transcripts yielded amplified TCR beta CDR3 regions. Initially, a first-round RT-PCR of the TCR CDR3 employed the HTBI primer set. TCRdb called the multiplex PCR reads again in MiXCR, with one record for every CDR3 protein. Of about 290,000 distinct CDR3 sequences listed, roughly 13% are singletons. The sequencing sample was made of blood. The receptors here all came from a woman aged 40 to 49 with Graves' hyperthyroidism.

The V call is TRBV7-2, the J call TRBJ2-7; 7 bases match TRBD1. Germline V gene data show CDR1 as SGHTA and CDR2 as FQGNSA. This CDR3 comprises 17 residues. V shed 2 bases, J shed 7 bases, and the junction held 17 bases outside the gene matches. CDR3 sequence reads: CASSLYLDRRFRGEQYF. CDR3 DNA: TGTGCCAGCAGCTTATACCTGGACAGGCGTTTTAGGGGAGAGCAGTACTTC.

This clonotype has a count of ten or more. V gene TRBV3-1 combines with J gene TRBJ1-5; D might be TRBD1 (5 bases). Germline assignment: CDR1 LGHDT and CDR2 YNNKEL (reference sequence). This CDR3 contains 15 residues. The V end lost 4 bases, the J end lost 4 bases, and 14 bases lay between the germline ends. CDR3 DNA: TGTGCCAGCAGCCCTCCAGGGAATCGAAATCAGCCCCAGCATTTT. This sequence encodes CASSPPGNRNQPQHF.

This clonotype was detected ten times or more. J is TRBJ2-7 and V is TRBV11-1; D gene ambiguous. The CDR3 sequence is 14 residues long. V gave up 1 base and J gave up 0 bases, with 7 bases separating them. The germline V gene has CDR1 SGHAT and CDR2 FQDESV (reference sequence). DNA for the CDR3: TGTGCCAGCAGCTTAGTGGCCAACTCCTACGAGCAGTACTTC. The encoded protein is CASSLVANSYEQYF.

This chain joins TRBV15 and TRBJ1-6; D unclear. V was shortened by 1 base and J by 9 bases, with 7 bases between the two germline ends. CDR1 LNHNV and CDR2 YYDKDF come from the germline V gene (reference sequence). This CDR3 has 13 residues. CDR3 protein: CATSRGSTSPLHF. CDR3 nucleotides: TGTGCCACCAGCAGAGGCTCTACTTCACCCCTCCACTTT.

For the CDR3, the DNA is TGCGCCAGCAGCCCTTCCGCAGAGACCCAGTACTTC. Translation gives CASSPSAETQYF. The chain recombines TRBV5-1 with TRBJ2-5; D unclear. The germline V gene encodes CDR1 SGHRS and CDR2 YFSETQ. The V gene lost 4 bases and the J gene lost 4 bases, with 8 bases spanning the gap. This CDR3 has 12 residues.

At least ten counts were recorded for this clonotype. The rearrangement links TRBV28 to TRBJ1-1; no definite D call. CDR1 is MDHEN and CDR2 is SYDVKM in the germline V gene. The ends were cut back, 6 bases at V and 1 base at J, with 15 bases in the middle. The length of the CDR3 is 15 residues. The CDR3 nucleotides read TGTGCCAGCAGCACTCTGGATTTGTGGAACACTGAAGCTTTCTTT. Amino acid sequence: CASSTLDLWNTEAFF.

This clonotype came up many times. V is TRBV12-3 or TRBV12-4 and J is TRBJ1-1; D unresolved. The CDR3 has 13 residues. Trimming removed 7 bases at V and 0 bases at J, with 9 bases between. For the CDR3, the DNA is TGTGCCAGCACTAGAGCTCTGAACACTGAAGCTTTCTTT. Its translation is CASTRALNTEAFF.

This clonotype appeared many times. The genes are TRBV6-4 and TRBJ1-1; D gene uncertain. V lost 6 bases to trimming and J lost 1 base, with 12 bases between them. Germline CDR1 MRHNA, CDR2 SNTAGT. The CDR3 has 14 residues. The chain's CDR3 is CASRKDLSNTEAFF. CDR3 nucleotide sequence: TGTGCCAGCAGAAAGGACCTGTCGAACACTGAAGCTTTCTTT.

The CDR3 nucleotides are TGTGCCACCAGTGATGAGAGGGACAGGGGAGGTAATGAGCAGTTCTTC. Amino acid sequence: CATSDERDRGGNEQFF. The chain couples TRBV24-1 to TRBJ2-1, with 10 bases fitting TRBD1. The germline V gene encodes CDR1 KGHDR and CDR2 SFDVKD. The J segment lost 7 bases and the V segment lost 3 bases, leaving 8 bases of the junction unmatched. This CDR3 comprises 16 residues.